One sample yielded the 31 T cell receptor beta chains listed below, sequenced in a study of cytomegalovirus exposure and HLA in healthy donors. PCR amplification relied on 60 Vbeta primers (plus 13 Jbeta primers). The method was immunoSEQ multiplex PCR; TCRdb's version includes in-frame clones alone and lacks a portion of them. The data hold fewer than 250,000 clones, with approximately 70% observed a single time. Sequences were obtained from PBMCs. These receptors were taken from a woman in her 30s in good health and CMV-seropositive.

There are a few counts of this clone. This sequence joins TRBV15 and TRBJ1-1; D uncertain. V gave up 0 bases and J gave up 5 bases, with 10 bases separating them. The CDR3 length is 14 residues. The germline CDR1 and CDR2 sequences are LNHNV and YYDKDF (reference sequence). The chain's CDR3 is CATSRDLGVTEAFF. CDR3 DNA sequence: TGTGCCACCAGCAGAGATCTCGGGGTTACTGAAGCTTTCTTT.

The chain has TRBV6-5 and TRBJ1-1; TRBD1 is a possible D gene (5 bases). Germline assignment: CDR1 MNHEY and CDR2 SVGAGI. The CDR3 is 14 residues long. The V and J ends lost 4 bases and 4 bases respectively, with 13 bases between them. Here the CDR3 reads CASSWGRASTEAFF. The DNA for the CDR3 is TGTGCCAGCAGTTGGGGCAGGGCCAGCACTGAAGCTTTCTTT.

A single count supports this clone. The chain uses TRBV6-4 and TRBJ2-1; 8 nucleotides match TRBD1. The CDR3 consists of 16 residues. Trimming at V came to 3 bases and at J to 5 bases, leaving 9 bases not matched to a gene. The V gene's germline CDR1 is MRHNA and CDR2 SNTAGT. CDR3 residues: CASSEDTGTGNNEQFF. Written as DNA, the CDR3 is TGTGCCAGCAGTGAGGATACGGGGACAGGAAACAATGAGCAGTTCTTC.

The CDR3 DNA reads TGTGCCAGCAGTCCCGGGACTAGCGGTCGGGGTGTTACGCAGTATTTT. Translating gives CASSPGTSGRGVTQYF. The chain has TRBV2 and TRBJ2-3; 11 nucleotides align to TRBD2. With 5 bases clipped from V and 8 bases from J, the junction kept 12 bases outside the gene matches. CDR1 SNHLY and CDR2 FYNNEI come from the germline V gene. This CDR3 region has 16 residues.

The chain joins TRBV27 to TRBJ2-1; 7 bases are shared with TRBD2. The length of the CDR3 is 14 residues. Germline loops: CDR1 MNHEY, CDR2 SMNVEV (reference sequence). With V trimmed by 6 bases and J by 4 bases, 6 bases remained unmatched. In DNA form, the CDR3 reads TGTGCCAGCAGATTCGGGACTACATACAATGAGCAGTTCTTC. Translated, it gives CASRFGTTYNEQFF.

V usage is TRBV6-1 and J usage is TRBJ1-3; D is perhaps TRBD1 (5 bases). The germline CDR1 and CDR2 sequences are MNHNS and SASEGT. Trimming took off 6 bases at V and 2 bases at J, with 14 bases between the two ends. There are 15 residues in the CDR3. The CDR3 DNA follows: TGTGCCAGCAGCACCACCCAGGGTACTGGAAACACCATATATTTT. Translation: CASSTTQGTGNTIYF.

This clone was observed a handful of times. The chain combines TRBV5-1 with TRBJ2-7; no clear D gene. Per the germline V gene, CDR1 is SGHRS and CDR2 is YFSETQ. The V and J ends lost 2 bases and 2 bases respectively, with 11 bases between them. The CDR3 has 14 residues. The CDR3 protein is CASSFIENPYEQYF. DNA of the CDR3: TGCGCCAGCAGCTTTATCGAGAACCCCTACGAGCAGTACTTC.

This chain joins TRBV19 and TRBJ1-2; 10 bases align to TRBD1. Germline CDR1 LNHDA, CDR2 SQIVND (reference sequence). The length of the CDR3 is 15 residues. V lost 4 bases, J lost 4 bases, and 6 bases stayed unmatched. The CDR3 is CASSKPGQGTYGYTF. The CDR3 DNA is TGTGCCAGTAGTAAACCGGGACAGGGGACCTATGGCTACACCTTC.

The rearrangement joins TRBV7-6 to TRBJ2-1; no reliable D call. V was clipped by 0 bases and J by 10 bases, with 13 bases between them. CDR3 length: 14 residues. Germline V gene data show CDR1 as SGHVS and CDR2 as FNYEAQ. The DNA of the CDR3 is TGTGCCAGCAGCTTAGCGTCCCTCGCCGGGGAGCAGTTCTTC. Encoded protein: CASSLASLAGEQFF.

A few counts support this clone. The genes are TRBV6-6 and TRBJ2-1; 13 bases are a match to TRBD2. CDR1 and CDR2 from the germline V gene are MNHNY and SVGAGI (reference sequence). The CDR3 contains 16 residues. The trim removed 6 bases at V and 0 bases at J, leaving 2 bases unmatched. This CDR3 reads CASSRLAGGSYNEQFF. The CDR3 DNA reads as TGTGCCAGCAGCCGACTAGCGGGGGGCTCCTACAATGAGCAGTTCTTC.

The V gene is TRBV9, the J gene TRBJ1-1, with 7 positions matching TRBD1. Per germline, CDR1 SGDLS and CDR2 YYNGEE. J gave up 4 bases and V 4 bases, and 10 bases lay outside the gene matches. CDR3 length: 15 amino acids. CDR3 in amino acids: CASSQTTPGGTEAFF. DNA for the CDR3: TGTGCCAGCAGCCAGACCACCCCAGGGGGCACTGAAGCTTTCTTT. Combining the CDR3 with reference TRBV9 and TRBJ1-1 gives the whole variable domain DSGVTQTPKHLITATGQRVTLRCSPRSGDLSVYWYQQSLDQGLQFLIQYYNGEERAKGNILERFSAQQFPDLHSELNLSSLELGDSALYFCASSQTTPGGTEAFFGQGTRLTVV.

The chain uses TRBV7-2 and TRBJ1-2, with D maybe TRBD1 (5 bases). The germline V and J ends were trimmed by 7 bases and 2 bases, with 17 bases remaining between them. The CDR3 runs 15 residues. The germline CDR1 and CDR2 sequences are SGHTA and FQGNSA. The CDR3 DNA sequence: TGTGCCAGCACCCAAGATTGGGGCGTCAACTATGGCTACACCTTC. Its translation is CASTQDWGVNYGYTF.

This clone appeared once. The junction and the germline gene differ at one end; a read error may be behind it. The gene calls are TRBV28 and TRBJ1-5, with 9 bases lining up with TRBD1. Germline V CDR1 and CDR2: MDHEN, SYDVKM. The CDR3 covers 16 residues. The CDR3 region has the DNA TGTGCCAGCAGTCCCCGGACAGGGGATAGCAATCAGCCCCGGCATTTT. It yields the protein CASSPRTGDSNQPRHF.

This clone appeared a single time. The chain employs TRBV6-5 and TRBJ1-2; D is perhaps TRBD1 (5 bases). The V end was cut by 8 bases, the J end by 7 bases, with 23 bases between. Per the germline V gene, CDR1 is MNHEY and CDR2 is SVGAGI. This CDR3 is built from 15 residues. Here the CDR3 DNA reads TGTGCCAGCTATATCAGAGGGACTCCAGCGGGTGGCTACACCTTC. Its translation: CASYIRGTPAGGYTF.

V is TRBV7-6 and J is TRBJ2-1; 8 bases are a match to TRBD2. Germline CDR1 is SGHVS and CDR2 is FNYEAQ. CDR3 length equals 15 residues. V was clipped by 0 bases and J by 6 bases; unmatched bases: 4. The CDR3 protein is CASSLAGTRFNEQFF. CDR3 sequence (DNA): TGTGCCAGCAGCTTAGCCGGGACTAGGTTCAATGAGCAGTTCTTC.

This chain joins TRBV25-1 and TRBJ2-5; D perhaps matches TRBD1 (5 bases). Germline CDR1 is MGHDK and CDR2 is SYGVNS. The CDR3 runs 13 residues. V was cut by 2 bases and J by 4 bases, with 8 bases left in between. CDR3 amino acids: CASSEDRPETQYF. The CDR3, as DNA: TGTGCCAGCAGTGAAGACAGACCAGAGACCCAGTACTTC.

The genes are TRBV7-9 and TRBJ1-1; D is perhaps TRBD1 (5 bases). The germline V and J ends were trimmed by 1 base and 13 bases, with 16 bases remaining between them. The CDR3 is 13 amino acids. The germline V gene encodes CDR1 SEHNR and CDR2 FQNEAQ (reference sequence). The CDR3 DNA reads as TGTGCCAGCAGCTTAGACTTCGGGACGGGAGGTTTCTTT. It specifies CASSLDFGTGGFF.

The chain couples TRBV4-1 to TRBJ1-3, with D perhaps matching TRBD1 (5 bases). CDR3 length equals 16 residues. Trimming removed 0 bases at V and 0 bases at J, with 9 bases between. Germline assignment: CDR1 MGHRA and CDR2 YSYEKL. CDR3 region: CASSQEGASSGNTIYF. For the CDR3, the DNA is TGCGCCAGCAGCCAAGAAGGGGCGTCCTCTGGAAACACCATATATTTT.

This sequence joins TRBV5-1 and TRBJ2-1, with TRBD1 matching over 8 bases. V gave up 3 bases and J gave up 8 bases; unmatched junction bases: 10. Germline V CDR1 and CDR2: SGHRS, YFSETQ. The CDR3 has 15 residues. CDR3 sequence reads: CASSWGTGGLDEQFF. CDR3 DNA: TGCGCCAGCAGCTGGGGAACAGGGGGATTGGATGAGCAGTTCTTC. Full variable domain (rest looked up from reference TRBV5-1 and TRBJ2-1): KAGVTQTPRYLIKTRGQQVTLSCSPISGHRSVSWYQQTPGQGLQFLFEYFSETQRNKGNFPGRFSGRQFSNSRSEMNVSTLELGDSALYLCASSWGTGGLDEQFFGPGTRLTVL.

The V and J genes are TRBV7-9 and TRBJ2-7; a weak D match, TRBD1 (7 bases). The V gene lost 5 bases and the J gene lost 6 bases, with 32 bases spanning the gap. Germline CDR1 is SEHNR and CDR2 is FQNEAQ (reference sequence). This CDR3 comprises 19 residues. The CDR3 sequence is CASSVSGQAGTRYLGEQYF. CDR3 nucleotides: TGTGCCAGCAGCGTAAGCGGACAGGCCGGGACTCGGTACCTTGGCGAGCAGTACTTC. The whole variable domain, filled in from reference TRBV7-9 and TRBJ2-7, reads DTGVSQNPRHKITKRGQNVTFRCDPISEHNRLYWYRQTLGQGPEFLTYFQNEAQLEKSRLLSDRFSAERPKGSFSTLEIQRTEQGDSAMYLCASSVSGQAGTRYLGEQYFGPGTRLTVT.

The rearrangement joins TRBV27 to TRBJ2-5; 8 nucleotides agree with TRBD2. The J call may be faulty, since TRBJ2-7 better matches the DNA end. The germline gives CDR1 MNHEY, CDR2 SMNVEV (reference sequence). The CDR3 is 14 amino acids. The CDR3 here is CASSLKLAAYEQYF. The CDR3, as DNA: TGTGCCAGCAGTTTAAAACTAGCGGCCTACGAGCAGTACTTC.

The chain links TRBV27 to TRBJ1-2; D might be TRBD1 (5 bases). This CDR3 region has 13 residues. The germline gives CDR1 MNHEY, CDR2 SMNVEV (reference sequence). The V gene lost 2 bases and the J gene lost 2 bases, with 6 bases spanning the gap. In DNA form, the CDR3 reads TGTGCCAGCAGTTTAGGGGGGAACTATGGCTACACCTTC. Amino acids: CASSLGGNYGYTF.

This clone was picked up a small number of times. The chain has TRBV11-2 and TRBJ2-7; the D is unclear. This CDR3 has 12 amino acids. V lost 0 bases to trimming and J lost 6 bases, with 6 bases between them. The germline CDR1 and CDR2 sequences are SGHAT and FQNNGV. CDR3 nucleotides: TGTGCCAGCAGCTTAGATAGGAGCGAGCAGTACTTC. Residues: CASSLDRSEQYF.

This clone came up a few times. The genes are TRBV5-5 and TRBJ2-5; 9 bases line up with TRBD1. The J call may be faulty, since TRBJ2-7 better matches the DNA end. CDR3 size: 17 residues. CDR1 SGHKS and CDR2 YYEKEE come from the germline V gene (reference sequence). CDR3 in DNA: TGTGCCAGCAGCTTCACTCCGACAGGGGGGTACTCCTACGAGCAGTACTTC. Amino acid sequence: CASSFTPTGGYSYEQYF.

The chain employs TRBV19 and TRBJ2-2, with a tentative D call TRBD2 (6 bases). Germline CDR1 and CDR2: LNHDA and SQIVND (reference sequence). The CDR3 totals 17 residues. Trimming removed 4 bases at V and 3 bases at J, with 18 bases between. This CDR3 is CASSTAGPKGYTGELFF. In DNA form, the CDR3 reads TGTGCCAGTAGTACCGCGGGACCCAAGGGTTACACCGGGGAGCTGTTTTTT.

This rearrangement joins TRBV21-1 to TRBJ2-3; the listed D gene, TRBD2, was not tested against the DNA. TRBV21-1 is a known pseudogene. The CDR3 extends over 17 amino acids. CDR3 amino acids: CASSKGVGLAGGDTQYF. CDR3 coding DNA: TGTGCCAGCAGCAAAGGGGTCGGACTAGCGGGCGGAGATACGCAGTATTTT.

In the case of this clone: This sample also contains other DNA sequences that code for the same CDR3. The gene calls are TRBV28 and TRBJ2-7; the match to TRBD2 covers 8 bases. J lost 4 bases, V lost 3 bases, and 8 bases had no gene match. The length of the CDR3 is 15 residues. Per germline, CDR1 MDHEN and CDR2 SYDVKM. CDR3 DNA: TGTGCCAGCAGTTTCGTTAGTCTAGCGGGTTACGAGCAGTACTTC. Amino acid sequence: CASSFVSLAGYEQYF. The full variable domain, its missing parts supplied by reference TRBV28 and TRBJ2-7, is DVKVTQSSRYLVKRTGEKVFLECVQDMDHENMFWYRQDPGLGLRLIYFSYDVKMKEKGDIPEGYSVSREKKERFSLILESASTNQTSMYLCASSFVSLAGYEQYFGPGTRLTVT.

The genes are TRBV5-1 and TRBJ1-1; no firm D call. The germline CDR1 and CDR2 sequences are SGHRS and YFSETQ. Trimming took off 0 bases at V and 0 bases at J, with 9 bases between the two ends. This CDR3 has 15 amino acids. The CDR3 coding sequence is TGCGCCAGCAGCTTGGTTCCAGGAATGAACACTGAAGCTTTCTTT. Its translation is CASSLVPGMNTEAFF.

This clone was recorded a few times. This sequence joins TRBV27 and TRBJ1-2; no definite D call. Per the germline V gene, CDR1 is MNHEY and CDR2 is SMNVEV (reference sequence). Trimming shortened V by 4 bases and J by 4 bases, and 10 bases separated the two germline ends. This CDR3 contains 13 residues. DNA for the CDR3: TGTGCCAGCAGTTACGGGGTCAGCTATGGCTACACCTTC. This encodes CASSYGVSYGYTF.

The J gene is TRBJ1-1, the V gene TRBV5-1; 10 nucleotides align to TRBD1. The CDR3 runs to 16 residues. CDR1 and CDR2 (germline): SGHRS, YFSETQ. V gave up 4 bases and J gave up 4 bases; unmatched junction bases: 10. In DNA, the CDR3 is TGCGCCAGCAGCCCCCAGGACAGGGGGTATAGCACTGAAGCTTTCTTT. Encoded protein: CASSPQDRGYSTEAFF.

This sequence joins TRBV5-1 and TRBJ1-1; no clear D. Germline-derived CDR1 and CDR2 are SGHRS and YFSETQ. Trimming left V 0 bases short and J 8 bases short, with 5 bases between. The CDR3 sequence is 11 residues long. CDR3 DNA: TGCGCCAGCAGCTTGGAGAGAGAAGCTTTCTTT. It codes for CASSLEREAFF.